This T cell receptor (beta chain) was identified in a study of blood T cell repertoires in COVID-19. About the research overall: Sites in the United States, Italy and Spain provided acute and convalescent COVID-19 samples. From T cells, B-cell-depleted T cells, or PBMCs came the material, which was cDNA or gDNA.

The Seattle patients joined while their infection was active and were tracked longitudinally afterward. The data were produced by immunoSEQ multiplex PCR, yet TCRdb's version contains in-frame clones alone and is incomplete. The repertoire holds about 390,000 clones, with approximately 89% as singletons. The sample was peripheral blood. This clonotype originated in an older woman with COVID-19, enrolled during active disease.

The CDR3 nucleotides are TGTGCCAGTAGTAAGGACATTCCCGCCGGAGCTTTCTTT. This encodes CASSKDIPAGAFF. The chain joins TRBV19 to TRBJ1-1; perhaps TRBD1 as D (5 bases). This CDR3 has 13 amino acids. V lost 4 bases to trimming and J lost 10 bases, with 16 bases between them. From germline, CDR1 is LNHDA and CDR2 SQIVND (reference sequence).